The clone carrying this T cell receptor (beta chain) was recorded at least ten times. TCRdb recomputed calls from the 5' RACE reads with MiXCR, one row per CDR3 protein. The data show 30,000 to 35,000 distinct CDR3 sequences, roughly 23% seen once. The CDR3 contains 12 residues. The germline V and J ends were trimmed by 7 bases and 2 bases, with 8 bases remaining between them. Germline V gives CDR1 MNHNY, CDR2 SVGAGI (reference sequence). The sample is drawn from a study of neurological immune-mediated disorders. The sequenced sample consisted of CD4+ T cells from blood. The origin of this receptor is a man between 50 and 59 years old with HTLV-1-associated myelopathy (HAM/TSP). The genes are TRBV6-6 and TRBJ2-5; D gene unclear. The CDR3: CASKQAQETQYF. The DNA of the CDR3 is TGTGCCAGCAAACAAGCTCAAGAGACCCAGTACTTC.